Included here is one TCR beta chain sequence, with context. The antigen remains undetermined. A second about 6 to 11 cycle PCR used barcoded and J-beta primers. A single record per CDR3 protein comes from TCRdb applying MiXCR to the 5' RACE reads. The sample records 1.5 million to 2 million distinct CDR3 sequences, under 30% being singletons. The data were obtained in a study of blood T cells in healthy people across ages. The study's findings and limits: Naive CD4+ cells and diversity were both higher in long-lived donors than in aged donors. Roughly linearly, TCR beta diversity per million T cells fell as age increased. With donor CMV status unknown, expanded clonotype changes were possibly confounded.

Total RNA amounts of at least 5 micrograms were extracted per sample. The CDR3 is made up of 15 amino acids. Between the trimmed V and J ends, which lost 0 bases and 8 bases, there was a span of 16 bases. Germline values: CDR1 MNHEY, CDR2 SVGAGI. The TCR sequence derives from a woman aged 30 to 39 in good health. Input material: blood. The rearrangement joins TRBV6-5 to TRBJ1-2, with D possibly TRBD1 on 6 matching bases. The DNA for the CDR3 is TGTGCCAGCAGTTACTCTGTGGGGGCCCCCTCGGGCTACACCTTC. It is translated as CASSYSVGAPSGYTF.